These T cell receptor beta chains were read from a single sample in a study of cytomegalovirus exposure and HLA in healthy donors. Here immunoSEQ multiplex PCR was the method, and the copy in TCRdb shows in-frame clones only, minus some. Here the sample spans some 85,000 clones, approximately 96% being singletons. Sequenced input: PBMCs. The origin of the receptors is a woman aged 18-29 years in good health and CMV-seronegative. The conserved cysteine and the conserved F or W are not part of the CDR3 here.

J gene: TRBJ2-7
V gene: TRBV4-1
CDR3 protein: ASSHPGQFYEQY

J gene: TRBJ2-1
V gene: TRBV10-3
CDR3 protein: ATRGGAPNEQF

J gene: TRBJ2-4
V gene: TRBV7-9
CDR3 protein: ASSLVTLADLENIQY

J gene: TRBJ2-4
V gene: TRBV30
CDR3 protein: AWEREGGNIQY

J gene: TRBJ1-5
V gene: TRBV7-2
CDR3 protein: ASSLSNGDQPQH

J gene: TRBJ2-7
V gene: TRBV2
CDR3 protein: ASGLAGGAIEQY

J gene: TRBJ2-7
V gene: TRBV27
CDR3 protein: ASIPRREGGEQY

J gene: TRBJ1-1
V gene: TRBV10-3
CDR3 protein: AISESYGEGTEAF

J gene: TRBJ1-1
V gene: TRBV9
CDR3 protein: ASSVGRGTGANTEAF

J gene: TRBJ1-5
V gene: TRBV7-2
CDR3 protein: ASSFSSNQPQH

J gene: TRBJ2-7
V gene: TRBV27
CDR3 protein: ASSLLRSSYEQY

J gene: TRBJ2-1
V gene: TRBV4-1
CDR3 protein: ASSLGTTSGRANEQF

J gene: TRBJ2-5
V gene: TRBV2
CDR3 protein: ASDRGPPVN

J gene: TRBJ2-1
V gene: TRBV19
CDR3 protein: ASSIGPQNNEQF

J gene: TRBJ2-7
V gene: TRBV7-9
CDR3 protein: ASSVNSGVVHEQY

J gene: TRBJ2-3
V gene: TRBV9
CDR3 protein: ASSAGLAGGPSTDTQY

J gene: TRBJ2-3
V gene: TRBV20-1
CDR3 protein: SARVWREVY

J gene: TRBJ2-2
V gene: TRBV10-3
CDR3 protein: ASRNLAGDNTGELF

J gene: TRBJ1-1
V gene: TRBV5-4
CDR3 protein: ASSHNIPGSREAF

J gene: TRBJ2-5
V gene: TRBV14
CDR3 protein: ASSQSISGRGETQY

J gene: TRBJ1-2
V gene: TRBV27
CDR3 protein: ASSSGGGLYYGYT

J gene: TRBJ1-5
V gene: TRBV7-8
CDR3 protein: ASSVETGQPQH

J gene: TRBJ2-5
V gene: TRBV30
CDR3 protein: AWSSGQGTQETQY

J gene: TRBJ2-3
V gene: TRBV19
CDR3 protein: ASSRKWWGEDTQY

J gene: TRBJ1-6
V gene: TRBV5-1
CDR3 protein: ASSTDVGHYSPLH

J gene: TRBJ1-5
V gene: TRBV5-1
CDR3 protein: ASSLGEGQPQH

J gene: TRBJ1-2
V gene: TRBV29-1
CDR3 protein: SVEFLFGDRGTGGYT

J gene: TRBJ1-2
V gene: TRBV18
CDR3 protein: ASSPPVRGDNANYGYT

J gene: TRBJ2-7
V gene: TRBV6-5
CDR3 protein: ASSFLAGEYEQY

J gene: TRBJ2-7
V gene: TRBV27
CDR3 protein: ASSLYRGAYEQY

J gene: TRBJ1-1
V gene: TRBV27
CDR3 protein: ASSKLPRELNTEAF

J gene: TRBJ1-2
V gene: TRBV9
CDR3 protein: ASSLSLPGDYGYT

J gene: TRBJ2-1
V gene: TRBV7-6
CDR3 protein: ASSMEAWTGVNEQF

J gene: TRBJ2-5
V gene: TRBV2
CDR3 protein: ASHQQGAGETQY

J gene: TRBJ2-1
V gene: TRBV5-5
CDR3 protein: ASSLFAGNNEQF

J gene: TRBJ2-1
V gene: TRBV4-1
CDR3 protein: ASSQVLAGRNEQF

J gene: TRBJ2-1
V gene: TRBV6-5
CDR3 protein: ASSYSGTTYNEQF

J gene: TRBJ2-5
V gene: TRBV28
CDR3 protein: ASTVNPSGVNKETQY

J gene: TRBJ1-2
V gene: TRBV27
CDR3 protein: ASSGLAGGRNGYT

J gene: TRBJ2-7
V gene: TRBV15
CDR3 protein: ATSRDRFAGDSYEQY